This entry describes one TCR beta chain. The assay was immunoSEQ multiplex PCR, and TCRdb's table has in-frame clones only and misses some. The table includes about 60,000 clones, more than 60% detected once. The data derive from a study of blood T cell repertoires in COVID-19. CDR1 SGDLS and CDR2 YYNGEE come from the germline V gene. V lost 4 bases and J lost 0; bases outside the gene matches: 7. The CDR3 loop spans 16 amino acids. The receptor was isolated from a woman aged 70-85 years with acute or convalescent COVID-19. Source material: peripheral blood. The chain carries TRBV9 and TRBJ2-4; 7 positions match TRBD1. DNA of the CDR3: TGTGCCAGCAGCCCAAACAGGGGCCAAGCCAAAAACATTCAGTACTTC. Translated, it gives CASSPNRGQAKNIQYF.